In this sample, the clone carrying this T cell receptor (beta chain) turned up many times. Time point indicated: persistent/refractory GD, antithyroid drugs over 5 years with positive TRAb. After RNA was extracted from PBMCs, the TCR library was made from it. One endocrinology department in Xi'an, China, was where patients came from. HTBI primers from iRepertoire and Arm-PCR of CDR3 regions yielded the TCR beta libraries. Each CDR3 protein is one row after TCRdb ran MiXCR on the multiplex PCR reads. This sample has roughly 400,000 distinct CDR3 sequences, with about 21% found just once. These data belong to a study of regulatory T cells in long-lasting Graves disease. Study-wide context: Treatment with antithyroid drugs for over 5 years, together with positive TSH receptor antibodies, meant persistent Graves' disease.

The CDR3 consists of 14 residues. The germline V gene has CDR1 MNHEY and CDR2 SMNVEV (reference sequence). V was trimmed by 6 bases and J by 5 bases, leaving 16 bases between them. V is TRBV27 and J is TRBJ2-5, with a possible D match to TRBD1 (5 bases). Material: peripheral blood mononuclear cells (PBMCs), obtained when the disease was refractory, from a patient treated with antithyroid drugs. The sequence derives from a female donor with Graves disease. The CDR3 here is CASSRDGGQETQYF. CDR3 nucleotides: TGTGCCAGCAGCAGGGATGGTGGGCAGGAGACCCAGTACTTC.